These 9 T cell receptor beta chains were sequenced from one sample in a study of blood T cell repertoires in COVID-19. Clones were sequenced by immunoSEQ multiplex PCR, and TCRdb holds only the in-frame ones, with some missing. The data contain 230,000 or so clones, 70% to 90% of them seen just once; the ten biggest clones take up under 7%. The sample comprised PBMCs or T cells enriched from blood (not recorded which). The receptors originated from a woman aged 45-65 years who had been exposed to COVID-19.

V gene TRBV6-5 combines with J gene TRBJ1-1; D may be TRBD1 (5 bases). V lost 7 bases, J lost 2 bases, and 11 bases lay in between. CDR3 length: 13 amino acids. Germline lookup yields CDR1 MNHEY and CDR2 SVGAGI. The CDR3 region has the DNA TGTGCCAGCAAGGGCAGGGTTAACACTGAAGCTTTCTTT. Translating gives CASKGRVNTEAFF.

About this clone itself: Distinct nucleotide sequences in the sample also encode this CDR3. This rearrangement joins TRBV28 to TRBJ1-2, with unresolved D. Trimming removed 3 bases from V and 2 bases from J, with 4 bases in between. CDR1 and CDR2 from the germline V gene are MDHEN and SYDVKM. This CDR3 is built from 12 residues. DNA for the CDR3: TGTGCCAGCAGTTTGTCAAACTATGGCTACACCTTC. Translation gives CASSLSNYGYTF.

The CDR3 DNA sequence: TGTGCCAGCAGCTTACGCGACTATGGCTACACCTTC. This gives the protein CASSLRDYGYTF. The rearrangement links TRBV11-2 to TRBJ1-2; D is unresolved. Germline loops: CDR1 SGHAT, CDR2 FQNNGV. The CDR3 consists of 12 residues. Trimming left V 2 bases short and J 3 bases short, with 4 bases between.

The V and J genes are TRBV29-1 and TRBJ1-1, with D possibly matching TRBD1 (6 bases). CDR3 length equals 14 residues. Germline V CDR1 and CDR2: SQVTM, ANQGSEA. With 1 base removed from V and 5 bases from J, the gap between germline ends came to 14 bases. CDR3 DNA: TGCAGCGTTGAAGCTACAGGGTTAGGGACTGAAGCTTTCTTT. Protein sequence: CSVEATGLGTEAFF. Drawing the rest from reference TRBV29-1 and TRBJ1-1, the complete variable domain is SAVISQKPSRDICQRGTSLTIQCQVDSQVTMMFWYRQQPGQSLTLIATANQGSEATYESGFVIDKFPISRPNLTFSTLTVSNMSPEDSSIYLCSVEATGLGTEAFFGQGTRLTVV.

This clone is a singleton in its sample. This chain uses TRBV27 with TRBJ1-6; 7 bases fit TRBD1. CDR3 length: 16 amino acids. CDR1 is MNHEY, CDR2 SMNVEV, per germline (reference sequence). V shed 3 bases, J shed 6 bases, and the junction held 8 bases outside the gene matches. The CDR3 region is CASSLWTGDPNSPLHF. DNA of the CDR3: TGTGCCAGCAGTTTGTGGACAGGCGACCCTAATTCACCCCTCCACTTT.

CDR3 bases: TGTGCCAGCAGCCAAGAACACCGTATCTCTGGGGCCAACGTCCTGACTTTC. It is translated as CASSQEHRISGANVLTF. The chain couples TRBV4-2 to TRBJ2-6; no clear D. V was cut by 0 bases and J by 0 bases, with 9 bases left in between. Germline CDR1 is LGHNA and CDR2 is YNFKEQ. This CDR3 has 17 amino acids.

This chain connects TRBV5-1 to TRBJ2-1; D might be TRBD1 (5 bases). Looked up from germline, CDR1 is SGHRS and CDR2 is YFSETQ. CDR3 length: 14 amino acids. V was cut by 3 bases and J by 8 bases, with 15 bases left in between. The CDR3 nucleotides read TGCGCCAGCAGCTCCCTTTTGTGGGGCGATGAGCAGTTCTTC. Translated: CASSSLLWGDEQFF. Filled out from reference TRBV5-1 and TRBJ2-1, the complete variable domain reads KAGVTQTPRYLIKTRGQQVTLSCSPISGHRSVSWYQQTPGQGLQFLFEYFSETQRNKGNFPGRFSGRQFSNSRSEMNVSTLELGDSALYLCASSSLLWGDEQFFGPGTRLTVL.

The gene calls are TRBV25-1 and TRBJ2-5; 10 bases map to TRBD1. The junction had 11 bases not matched to a gene; V was cut back by 7 bases and J by 0 bases. The CDR3 extends over 17 amino acids. Germline values: CDR1 MGHDK, CDR2 SYGVNS. CDR3 protein: CASTTAQDRGYQETQYF. For the CDR3, the DNA is TGTGCCAGCACCACAGCCCAGGACAGGGGGTACCAAGAGACCCAGTACTTC.

This sequence joins TRBV7-9 and TRBJ1-1, with D perhaps matching TRBD1 (5 bases). Trimming pared 3 bases from V and 4 bases from J, leaving 15 bases between. This CDR3 contains 15 residues. From germline, CDR1 is SEHNR and CDR2 FQNEAQ (reference sequence). CDR3 sequence reads: CASSFPPGMITEAFF. CDR3 nucleotides: TGTGCCAGCAGCTTTCCCCCAGGGATGATCACTGAAGCTTTCTTT.